The 7 T cell receptor beta chains below all came from one sample that was sequenced in a study of shared clonotypes between healthy human individuals. Clones were read by immunoSEQ multiplex PCR, and TCRdb kept only the in-frame ones, dropping some. Here the sample spans 1.5 million to 2.5 million clones, less than 95% being singletons. Naive CD8 cells, CD45RO-negative and positively selected for CCR7, excluded terminally differentiated effector memory CD45RA+ cells. Sample: naive CD8+ T cells sorted from blood. These receptors came from a man younger than 35 in good health.

This clone appeared many times. The chain combines TRBV10-1 with TRBJ1-1; 11 bases line up with TRBD1. The germline gives CDR1 WNHNN, CDR2 SYGVQD (reference sequence). The CDR3 is made up of 16 amino acids. With V trimmed by 4 bases and J by 4 bases, 8 bases remained unmatched. The CDR3 is CASSGGTGGRITEAFF. The CDR3 DNA is TGCGCCAGCAGTGGAGGGACAGGGGGAAGAATCACTGAAGCTTTCTTT.

The rearrangement joins TRBV10-3 to TRBJ2-7; perhaps TRBD2 as D (5 bases). Germline V gives CDR1 ENHRY, CDR2 SYGVKD. The CDR3 runs to 17 residues. Between the trimmed V and J ends, which lost 0 bases and 8 bases, there was a span of 23 bases. In DNA form, the CDR3 reads TGTGCCATCAGTGAGTCGCCCTTCAGAGGGTTCTACGATAAGCAGTACTTC. It encodes CAISESPFRGFYDKQYF.

The chain uses TRBV4-3 and TRBJ2-5, with TRBD1 matching over 7 bases. The CDR3 loop spans 14 amino acids. The ends lost 1 base at V and 5 bases at J; junction bases unmatched: 4. Germline values: CDR1 LGHNA, CDR2 YSLEER. The CDR3: CASSQGQGRETQYF. CDR3 sequence (DNA): TGCGCCAGCAGCCAAGGACAGGGCCGGGAGACCCAGTACTTC.

The genes are TRBV2 and TRBJ2-7, with 11 bases matching TRBD2. The ends lost 4 bases at V and 3 bases at J; junction bases unmatched: 5. There are 15 residues in the CDR3. Germline-derived CDR1 and CDR2 are SNHLY and FYNNEI. CDR3 loop: CASSVGGTSGYEQYF. As DNA, the CDR3 is TGTGCCAGCAGTGTAGGAGGGACTAGCGGCTACGAGCAGTACTTC.

The CDR3 bases are TGTGCCAGCAGCCTCCTTGGAGGGCCCAATCAGCCCCAGCATTTT. This sequence encodes CASSLLGGPNQPQHF. The chain joins TRBV6-6 to TRBJ1-5, with D unresolved. This CDR3 has 15 amino acids. The ends were cut back, 6 bases at V and 3 bases at J, with 15 bases in the middle. From germline, CDR1 is MNHNY and CDR2 SVGAGI (reference sequence).

This clone was recorded only once. V gene TRBV12-5 combines with J gene TRBJ2-1, with no clear D. The CDR3 is made up of 12 amino acids. Trimming stripped 3 bases from V and 8 bases from J, with 8 bases between. Germline loops: CDR1 LGHNT, CDR2 FRNRAP. CDR3: CASGFSRDEQFF. The CDR3 nucleotides read TGTGCTAGTGGTTTCTCTCGCGATGAGCAGTTCTTC.

The chain joins TRBV15 to TRBJ2-3, with D perhaps matching TRBD1 (6 bases). Between the trimmed V and J ends, which lost 0 bases and 2 bases, there was a span of 18 bases. The CDR3 is made up of 18 amino acids. Germline assignment: CDR1 LNHNV and CDR2 YYDKDF (reference sequence). The CDR3 loop is CATSRDVGRGLPTDTQYF. The CDR3, as DNA: TGTGCCACCAGCAGAGATGTTGGCAGGGGTTTACCCACAGATACGCAGTATTTT.